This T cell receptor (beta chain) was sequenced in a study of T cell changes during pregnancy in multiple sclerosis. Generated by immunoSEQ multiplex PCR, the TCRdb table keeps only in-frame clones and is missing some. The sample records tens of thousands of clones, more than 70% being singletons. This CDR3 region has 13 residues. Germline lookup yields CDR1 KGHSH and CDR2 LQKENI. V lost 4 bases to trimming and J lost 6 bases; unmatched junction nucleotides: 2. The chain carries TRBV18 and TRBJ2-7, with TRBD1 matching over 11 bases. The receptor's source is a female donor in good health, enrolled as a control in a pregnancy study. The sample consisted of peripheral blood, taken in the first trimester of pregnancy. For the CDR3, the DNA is TGTGCCAGCTCACAGGGACAGGGGGGCGAGCAGTACTTC. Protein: CASSQGQGGEQYF.